This record looks at one TCR beta chain sequence and its context. Antigen unknown. In TCRdb, the RT-PCR reads were re-called with MiXCR into one record per CDR3 protein. This sample yields some 520,000 distinct CDR3 sequences, of which approximately 15% are seen a single time; 2.5% to 3.5% belongs to the top ten. This entry comes from a study of response to subunit inactivated influenza vaccine. Germline V lookup: CDR1 LNHDA, CDR2 SQIVND (reference sequence). Trimming removed 5 bases at V and 7 bases at J, with 11 bases between. The CDR3 runs 12 residues. Study-wide findings and caveats: The authors offered the suggestion that each seasonal influenza vaccination recruits few new T cells.

This receptor was identified in a man aged 45 to 75 who received an inactivated influenza vaccine. This specimen was CD4+ T cells sorted from PBMCs, taken less than 30 months after vaccination. The J gene is TRBJ2-5, the V gene TRBV19; D unresolved. The CDR3 region is CASSARGGTQYF. CDR3 sequence (DNA): TGTGCCAGTAGTGCGAGAGGTGGGACCCAGTACTTC.